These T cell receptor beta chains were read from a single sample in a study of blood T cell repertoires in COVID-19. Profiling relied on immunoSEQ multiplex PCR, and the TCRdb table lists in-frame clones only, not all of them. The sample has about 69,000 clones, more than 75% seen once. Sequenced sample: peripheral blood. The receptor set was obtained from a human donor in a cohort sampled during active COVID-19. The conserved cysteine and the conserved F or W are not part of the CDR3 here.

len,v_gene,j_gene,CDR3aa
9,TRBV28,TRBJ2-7,ASSTRELQY
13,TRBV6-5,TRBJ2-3,ASSIQGAGTDTQY
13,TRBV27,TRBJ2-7,ASSLVTGGPYEQY
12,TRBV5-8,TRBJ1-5,ASSLGQLNQPQH
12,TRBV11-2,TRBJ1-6,ASTPGTANSPLH
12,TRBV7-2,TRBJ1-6,ASSLKGLNSPLH
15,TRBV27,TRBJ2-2,ASSLSAGGVNTGELF
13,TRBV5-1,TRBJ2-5,ASRTSGGPQETQY
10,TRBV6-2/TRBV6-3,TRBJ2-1,ASSSLAGEQF
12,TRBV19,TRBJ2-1,ASRIRHGSNEQF
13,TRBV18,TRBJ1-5,ASSSGPAQDQPQH
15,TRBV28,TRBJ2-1,ASSFLLSGGYYNEQF
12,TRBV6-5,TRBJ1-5,ASMAGPLRQPQH
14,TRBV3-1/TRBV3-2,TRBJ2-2,ASSQERTANTGELF